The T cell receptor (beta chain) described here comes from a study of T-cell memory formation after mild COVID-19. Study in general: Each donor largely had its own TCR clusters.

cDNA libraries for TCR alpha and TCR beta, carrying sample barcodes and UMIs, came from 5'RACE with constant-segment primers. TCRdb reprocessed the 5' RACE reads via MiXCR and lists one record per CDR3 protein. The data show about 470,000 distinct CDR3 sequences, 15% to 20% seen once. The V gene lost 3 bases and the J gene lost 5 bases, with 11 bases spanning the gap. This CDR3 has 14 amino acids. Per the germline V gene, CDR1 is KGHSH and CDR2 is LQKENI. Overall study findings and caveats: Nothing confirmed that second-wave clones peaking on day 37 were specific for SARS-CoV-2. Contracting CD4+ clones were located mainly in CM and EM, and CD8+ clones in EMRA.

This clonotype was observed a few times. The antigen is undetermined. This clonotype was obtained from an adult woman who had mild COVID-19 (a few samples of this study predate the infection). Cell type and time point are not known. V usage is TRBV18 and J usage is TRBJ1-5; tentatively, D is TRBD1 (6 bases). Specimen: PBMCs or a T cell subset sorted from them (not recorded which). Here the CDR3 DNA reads TGTGCCAGCTCACCCTCGGGGGGCGATCAGCCCCAGCATTTT. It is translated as CASSPSGGDQPQHF.